Below, 32 T cell receptor beta chains from the same sample are listed, as sequenced in a study of blood T cell repertoires in COVID-19. Repertoires were generated with immunoSEQ multiplex PCR, while TCRdb's copy carries only in-frame clones and drops some. The table records nearly 350,000 clones, about four fifths of them present only once. Source material: peripheral blood. These receptor sequences come from a man in his thirties or forties with active or convalescent COVID-19.

CDR3 protein: CASSLRTRDTQYF. CDR3 nucleotide sequence: TGTGCCAGTAGTCTCCGAACAAGAGATACGCAGTATTTT. This sequence joins TRBV19 and TRBJ2-3, with D unresolved. The V end was cut by 5 bases, the J end by 5 bases, with 11 bases between. The CDR3 totals 13 residues. CDR1 LNHDA and CDR2 SQIVND come from the germline V gene (reference sequence).

This clone was recorded a few times. This chain connects TRBV7-3 to TRBJ1-6; perhaps TRBD1 as D (6 bases). The CDR3 covers 13 residues. Trimming left V 5 bases short and J 7 bases short, with 9 bases between. From germline, CDR1 is SGHTA and CDR2 FQGTGA. The CDR3: CASSNDRNSPLHF. The CDR3 DNA follows: TGTGCCAGCAGCAACGACAGGAATTCACCCCTCCACTTT. The whole variable domain, filled in from reference TRBV7-3 and TRBJ1-6, reads GAGVSQTPSNKVTEKGKYVELRCDPISGHTALYWYRQSLGQGPEFLIYFQGTGAADDSGLPNDRFFAVRPEGSVSTLKIQRTERGDSAVYLCASSNDRNSPLHFGNGTRLTVT.

This clone has just one count. The chain uses TRBV4-1 and TRBJ1-4; 8 bases align to TRBD1. Per the germline V gene, CDR1 is MGHRA and CDR2 is YSYEKL. This CDR3 contains 17 residues. With 5 bases clipped from V and 3 bases from J, the junction kept 11 bases outside the gene matches. CDR3 sequence reads: CASSSWTGKWANEKLFF. CDR3 nucleotide sequence: TGCGCCAGCAGCTCTTGGACAGGGAAATGGGCTAATGAAAAACTGTTTTTT.

This chain uses TRBV18 with TRBJ1-2; D might be TRBD1 (6 bases). This CDR3 has 17 amino acids. The V end lost 1 base, the J end lost 4 bases, and 19 bases lay between the germline ends. The germline gives CDR1 KGHSH, CDR2 LQKENI. CDR3 loop: CASSPLDSGKEGYGYTF. In DNA form, the CDR3 reads TGTGCCAGCTCACCACTGGACAGCGGAAAAGAGGGCTATGGCTACACCTTC.

This chain links TRBV4-2 with TRBJ1-5; the match to TRBD1 covers 7 bases. The CDR3 runs 15 residues. The J segment lost 5 bases and the V segment lost 1 base, leaving 5 bases of the junction unmatched. Germline lookup yields CDR1 LGHNA and CDR2 YNFKEQ. CDR3 sequence reads: CASSQVQQGHQPQHF. DNA for the CDR3: TGTGCCAGCAGCCAAGTTCAACAGGGGCATCAGCCCCAGCATTTT.

The chain is built from TRBV7-9 and TRBJ1-2, with no clear D. From germline, CDR1 is SEHNR and CDR2 FQNEAQ (reference sequence). With 1 base removed from V and 2 bases from J, the gap between germline ends came to 11 bases. The CDR3 runs 15 residues. CDR3 residues: CASSLEREGNYGYTF. DNA of the CDR3: TGTGCCAGCAGCTTAGAACGGGAAGGGAACTATGGCTACACCTTC.

The V call is TRBV6-5, the J call TRBJ1-1, with D tentatively TRBD1 (6 bases). CDR3 size: 15 residues. Looked up from germline, CDR1 is MNHEY and CDR2 is SVGAGI. V was cut by 4 bases and J by 1 base, with 13 bases left in between. CDR3 DNA sequence: TGTGCCAGCAGTTCCTCACAGGGTCGGAACACTGAAGCTTTCTTT. Its protein is CASSSSQGRNTEAFF.

This chain uses TRBV4-2 with TRBJ2-3, with TRBD2 matching 11 bases. Trimming cost V 6 bases and J 4 bases; bases outside gene matches: 9. From germline, CDR1 is LGHNA and CDR2 YNFKEQ. This CDR3 has 16 amino acids. Here the CDR3 DNA reads TGTGCCAGCAGTTCCATCGTAGCGGGAGGGGCAGATACGCAGTATTTT. Protein sequence: CASSSIVAGGADTQYF.

The chain combines TRBV5-1 with TRBJ1-1, with D perhaps matching TRBD1 (5 bases). The CDR3 consists of 13 residues. The germline gives CDR1 SGHRS, CDR2 YFSETQ. Trimming cost V 2 bases and J 7 bases, with 12 bases left between them. The CDR3 here is CASSFPTGGEAFF. The CDR3 DNA follows: TGCGCCAGCAGCTTCCCCACAGGCGGTGAAGCTTTCTTT.

The chain has TRBV3-1 (or the pseudogene TRBV3-2) and TRBJ1-3, with 11 bases lining up with TRBD1. V lost 4 bases and J lost 9; bases outside the gene matches: 5. There are 14 residues in the CDR3. CDR1 is LGHDT, CDR2 YNNKEL, per germline (reference sequence). The CDR3 DNA reads as TGTGCCAGCAGCCCGGGACAGGGGGGATTCACCATATATTTT. This encodes CASSPGQGGFTIYF.

This clone was counted a single time. The rearrangement links TRBV28 to TRBJ2-3; 9 positions match TRBD2. The germline gives CDR1 MDHEN, CDR2 SYDVKM. CDR3 length equals 14 residues. The CDR3 here is CAAGAGGPADTQYF. For the CDR3, the DNA is TGTGCGGCGGGGGCGGGAGGGCCAGCAGATACGCAGTATTTT.

The V gene is TRBV5-8, the J gene TRBJ2-2, with a tentative D call TRBD2 (6 bases). CDR3 length equals 17 residues. The ends were cut back, 0 bases at V and 6 bases at J, with 18 bases in the middle. Germline loops: CDR1 SGHTS, CDR2 YDEGEE. The CDR3 protein is CASSLALSRASAGELFF. The CDR3 bases are TGTGCCAGCAGCTTGGCCCTCTCTCGGGCTAGCGCCGGGGAGCTGTTTTTT.

The chain joins TRBV30 to TRBJ1-5; possible D gene TRBD1, 5 bases. The V gene's germline CDR1 is GTSNPN and CDR2 SVGIG (reference sequence). The CDR3 extends over 14 amino acids. The V and J ends lost 2 bases and 3 bases respectively, with 11 bases between them. The CDR3 DNA follows: TGTGCCTGGAGTCTTCAGGGTAACAATCAGCCCCAGCATTTT. Encoded protein: CAWSLQGNNQPQHF. Based on the CDR3 plus reference TRBV30 and TRBJ1-5, the full variable domain is SQTIHQWPATLVQPVGSPLSLECTVEGTSNPNLYWYRQAAGRGLQLLFYSVGIGQISSEVPQNLSASRPQDRQFILSSKKLLLSDSGFYLCAWSLQGNNQPQHFGDGTRLSIL.

DNA for the CDR3: TGTGCCAGCAGTTCCCTAGTAGATGGCTACACCTTC. As protein: CASSSLVDGYTF. This sequence joins TRBV28 and TRBJ1-2, with no clear D. This CDR3 has 12 amino acids. Germline V gene sequence: CDR1 MDHEN, CDR2 SYDVKM. Trimming shortened V by 4 bases and J by 6 bases, and 9 bases separated the two germline ends.

This sequence joins TRBV2 and TRBJ1-2; no reliable D call. The germline gives CDR1 SNHLY, CDR2 FYNNEI. The V end was cut by 8 bases, the J end by 3 bases, with 10 bases between. This CDR3 comprises 12 residues. This CDR3 is CASGGHDYGYTF. For the CDR3, the DNA is TGTGCCAGCGGCGGGCATGACTATGGCTACACCTTC.

The gene calls are TRBV4-3 and TRBJ1-1; 8 bases align to TRBD1. The CDR3 is 15 residues long. Trimming cost V 0 bases and J 7 bases; bases outside gene matches: 7. Per the germline V gene, CDR1 is LGHNA and CDR2 is YSLEER. The CDR3 nucleotides are TGCGCCAGCAGCCAAGATCCCCAGGGGGCTGGTGAAGCTTTCTTT. Its translation: CASSQDPQGAGEAFF.

This clone occurred once. The chain links TRBV7-5 to TRBJ1-3; TRBD1 is the table's D call and was not checked against the DNA. TRBV7-5 is a documented pseudogene. The CDR3 spans 15 residues. The CDR3 coding sequence is TGTGCCAGCCTCCGTAGGGACAGGGTCAGAAACACCATATATTTT. Amino acid sequence: CASLRRDRVRNTIYF.

The chain uses TRBV30 and TRBJ2-7; 7 positions match TRBD2. This CDR3 has 13 amino acids. The V gene end was trimmed by 2 bases and the J gene end by 6 bases; junction bases not matched to a gene: 7. From germline, CDR1 is GTSNPN and CDR2 SVGIG (reference sequence). CDR3 sequence (DNA): TGTGCCTGGAGTTTTCTGACTAGCAGCGAGCAGTACTTC. This gives the protein CAWSFLTSSEQYF.

This clone was observed once. The chain is built from TRBV30 and TRBJ1-2; D is uncertain. Deletions cut 4 bases from V and 3 bases from J, with 12 bases between. The V gene's germline CDR1 is GTSNPN and CDR2 SVGIG (reference sequence). The CDR3 is 13 amino acids. This CDR3 is CAWNKIGDYGYTF. In DNA, the CDR3 is TGTGCCTGGAACAAAATAGGAGACTATGGCTACACCTTC.

The DNA for the CDR3 is TGTGCCACCACGGACAATTTCTACGAGCAGTACTTC. This sequence encodes CATTDNFYEQYF. The chain joins TRBV5-8 to TRBJ2-7; D is perhaps TRBD1 (5 bases). V lost 9 bases, J lost 3 bases, and 13 bases lay in between. CDR3 size: 12 residues. Germline V lookup: CDR1 SGHTS, CDR2 YDEGEE. Full variable domain (outside the CDR3, taken from reference TRBV5-8 and TRBJ2-7): EAGVTQSPTHLIKTRGQQATLRCSPISGHTSVYWYQQALGLGLQFLLWYDEGEERNRGNFPPRFSGRQFPNYSSELNVNALELEDSALYLCATTDNFYEQYFGPGTRLTVT.

The CDR3 region is CASSRWGGFEKLFF. The CDR3, as DNA: TGTGCCAGCAGTCGATGGGGGGGGTTTGAAAAACTGTTTTTT. The chain links TRBV25-1 to TRBJ1-4; tentatively, D is TRBD1 (5 bases). CDR1 and CDR2 from the germline V gene are MGHDK and SYGVNS. This CDR3 has 14 amino acids. Between the trimmed V and J ends, which lost 5 bases and 7 bases, there was a span of 14 bases.

This chain connects TRBV7-3 to TRBJ1-2; no firm D call. The germline V and J ends were trimmed by 1 base and 7 bases, with 10 bases remaining between them. Germline V CDR1 and CDR2: SGHTA, FQGTGA. The CDR3 covers 13 residues. The CDR3, as DNA: TGTGCCAGCAGCTTAAGTGATCCTATTGGCTACACCTTC. It encodes CASSLSDPIGYTF.

The chain combines TRBV11-3 with TRBJ2-5, with no clear D. Per the germline V gene, CDR1 is SGHNT and CDR2 is YENEEA. Trimming removed 4 bases from V and 1 base from J, with 16 bases in between. CDR3 length equals 16 residues. CDR3 coding DNA: TGTGCCAGCAGCTCTAGGTTTGGAACATTCCAAGAGACCCAGTACTTC. Translating gives CASSSRFGTFQETQYF.

The rearrangement joins TRBV18 to TRBJ1-2; no clear D gene. The CDR3 is 15 amino acids. Trimming took 4 bases from V and 4 from J, leaving 16 bases between them. CDR1 KGHSH and CDR2 LQKENI come from the germline V gene. CDR3 loop: CASSLEAPQLYGYTF. CDR3 in DNA: TGTGCCAGCTCACTCGAGGCCCCTCAACTCTATGGCTACACCTTC.

The chain combines TRBV11-3 with TRBJ1-3; D not certain. Germline CDR1 SGHNT, CDR2 YENEEA. V was trimmed by 5 bases and J by 0 bases, leaving 11 bases between them. This CDR3 contains 15 residues. The chain's CDR3 is CASSPTASSGNTIYF. Here the CDR3 DNA reads TGTGCCAGCAGCCCGACGGCTAGCTCTGGAAACACCATATATTTT.

The rearrangement uses TRBV5-6 and TRBJ2-7; D is ambiguous. Germline CDR1 SGHDT, CDR2 YYEEEE. Trimming pared 2 bases from V and 3 bases from J, leaving 15 bases between. The CDR3 is 15 residues long. In DNA form, the CDR3 reads TGTGCCAGCAGCTTCCGAGGTCCTGGGTACTACGAGCAGTACTTC. Translating gives CASSFRGPGYYEQYF.

The gene calls are TRBV4-1 and TRBJ1-5, with 9 bases fitting TRBD1. Germline assignment: CDR1 MGHRA and CDR2 YSYEKL. The CDR3 has 14 residues. With 4 bases clipped from V and 6 bases from J, the junction kept 4 bases outside the gene matches. The CDR3 region has the DNA TGCGCCAGCAGCCCCGGGACAGGGAGTCAGCCCCAGCATTTT. Its protein product is CASSPGTGSQPQHF.

This clone was seen just once. This chain joins TRBV7-8 and TRBJ2-1; a weak D match, TRBD2 (5 bases). From germline, CDR1 is SGHVS and CDR2 FQNEAQ. V dropped 5 bases and J dropped 5 bases, with 10 bases sitting between them. The CDR3 contains 13 residues. This CDR3 reads CASSERVHNEQFF. The CDR3 nucleotides are TGTGCCAGCAGCGAGAGGGTACACAATGAGCAGTTCTTC.

The chain couples TRBV7-2 to TRBJ1-5; D is unresolved. The V and J ends lost 2 bases and 5 bases respectively, with 7 bases between them. There are 13 residues in the CDR3. In germline, CDR1 is SGHTA, CDR2 FQGNSA. The chain's CDR3 is CASSLSGDQPQHF. CDR3 DNA sequence: TGTGCCAGCAGCTTATCCGGAGATCAGCCCCAGCATTTT.

This clone was counted only a few times. The chain links TRBV9 to TRBJ2-1; D possibly corresponds to TRBD2 (6 bases). V dropped 0 bases and J dropped 3 bases, with 13 bases sitting between them. This CDR3 region has 16 residues. Germline assignment: CDR1 SGDLS and CDR2 YYNGEE. For the CDR3, the DNA is TGTGCCAGCAGCGTAGGGGGCGGGACCTACTACAATGAGCAGTTCTTC. Protein sequence: CASSVGGGTYYNEQFF. Complete variable domain (other parts from reference TRBV9 and TRBJ2-1): DSGVTQTPKHLITATGQRVTLRCSPRSGDLSVYWYQQSLDQGLQFLIQYYNGEERAKGNILERFSAQQFPDLHSELNLSSLELGDSALYFCASSVGGGTYYNEQFFGPGTRLTVL.

The J gene is TRBJ2-5, the V gene TRBV6-6; 10 nucleotides match TRBD2. V shed 10 bases and J 5 bases; nucleotides not matched to a gene: 7. Germline lookup yields CDR1 MNHNY and CDR2 SVGAGI (reference sequence). CDR3 length equals 13 residues. CDR3 DNA sequence: TGTGCCACGGCTAGCGGGGGTGGGGAGACCCAGTACTTC. It yields the protein CATASGGGETQYF.

V gene TRBV28 combines with J gene TRBJ1-6, with TRBD1 matching 9 bases. Germline values: CDR1 MDHEN, CDR2 SYDVKM. The CDR3 is made up of 14 amino acids. The trim removed 8 bases at V and 8 bases at J, leaving 7 bases unmatched. CDR3 nucleotide sequence: TGTGCCAGCGGATCGGGACAGGGATATTCACCCCTCCACTTT. It translates to CASGSGQGYSPLHF.